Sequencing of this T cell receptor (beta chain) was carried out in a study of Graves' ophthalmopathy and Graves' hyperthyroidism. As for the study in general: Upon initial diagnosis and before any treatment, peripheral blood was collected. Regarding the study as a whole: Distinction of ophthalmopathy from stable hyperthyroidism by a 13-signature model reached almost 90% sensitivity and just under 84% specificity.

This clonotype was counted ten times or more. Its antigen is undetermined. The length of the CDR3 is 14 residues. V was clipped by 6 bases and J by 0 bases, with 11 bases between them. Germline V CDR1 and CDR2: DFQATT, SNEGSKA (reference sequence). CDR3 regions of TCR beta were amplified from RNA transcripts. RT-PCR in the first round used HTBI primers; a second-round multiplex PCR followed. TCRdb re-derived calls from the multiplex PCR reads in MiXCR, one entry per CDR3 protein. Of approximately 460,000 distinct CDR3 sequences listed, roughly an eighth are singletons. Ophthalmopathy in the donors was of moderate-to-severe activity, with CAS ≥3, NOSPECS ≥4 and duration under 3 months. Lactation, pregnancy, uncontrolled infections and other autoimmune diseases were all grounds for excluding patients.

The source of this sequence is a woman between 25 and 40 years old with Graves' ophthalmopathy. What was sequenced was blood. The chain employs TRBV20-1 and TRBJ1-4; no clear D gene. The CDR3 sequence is CSAQGGATNEKLFF. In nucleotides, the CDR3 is TGCAGTGCCCAAGGCGGTGCAACTAATGAAAAACTGTTTTTT.